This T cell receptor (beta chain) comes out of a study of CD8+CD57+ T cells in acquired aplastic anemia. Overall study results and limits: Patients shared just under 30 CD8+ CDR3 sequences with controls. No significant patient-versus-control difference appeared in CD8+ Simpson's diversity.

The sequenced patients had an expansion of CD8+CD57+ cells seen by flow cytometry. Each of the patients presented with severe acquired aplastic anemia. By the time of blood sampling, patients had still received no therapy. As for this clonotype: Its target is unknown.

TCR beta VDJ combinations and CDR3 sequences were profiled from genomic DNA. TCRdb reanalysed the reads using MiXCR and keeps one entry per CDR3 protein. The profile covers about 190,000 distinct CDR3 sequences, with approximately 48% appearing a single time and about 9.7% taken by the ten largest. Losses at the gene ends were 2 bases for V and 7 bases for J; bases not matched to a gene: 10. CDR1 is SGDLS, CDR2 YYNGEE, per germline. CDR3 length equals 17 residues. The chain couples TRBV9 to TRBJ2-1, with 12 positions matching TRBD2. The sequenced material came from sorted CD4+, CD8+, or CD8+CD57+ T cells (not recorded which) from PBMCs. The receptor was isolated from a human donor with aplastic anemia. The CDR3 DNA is TGTGCCAGCAGCGTGGCCCCCCTCGGGACTAGCGGGAATGAGCAGTTCTTC. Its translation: CASSVAPLGTSGNEQFF.